The 21 T cell receptor beta chains below were found in one sample sequenced in a study of T cell changes during pregnancy in multiple sclerosis. Sequenced by immunoSEQ multiplex PCR; TCRdb stores in-frame clones only, minus some. The sample includes around 130,000 clones, roughly 95% of them seen just once. Source: peripheral blood, taken after pregnancy. The source is a female donor with multiple sclerosis, enrolled in a pregnancy study.

In this sample, this clone turned up many times. This rearrangement joins TRBV5-1 to TRBJ1-3, with 7 bases matching TRBD1. J was trimmed by 3 bases and V by 4 bases; bases with no gene match: 13. CDR1 SGHRS and CDR2 YFSETQ come from the germline V gene. The CDR3 runs 17 residues. The CDR3 nucleotides read TGCGCCAGCAGCGCATCAAACAGGGGCCGAGGTGGAAACACCATATATTTT. Its protein is CASSASNRGRGGNTIYF.

The rearrangement joins TRBV28 to TRBJ1-1; weak D call: TRBD1 (6 bases). The CDR3 is made up of 14 amino acids. The V end lost 2 bases, the J end lost 0 bases, and 7 bases lay between the germline ends. Looked up from germline, CDR1 is MDHEN and CDR2 is SYDVKM. This chain's CDR3 is CASSLTGMNTEAFF. In DNA, the CDR3 is TGTGCCAGCAGTTTAACAGGGATGAACACTGAAGCTTTCTTT.

The chain couples TRBV28 to TRBJ2-7, with a tentative D call TRBD2 (7 bases). The CDR3 has 14 residues. The V gene lost 5 bases and the J gene lost 6 bases, with 17 bases spanning the gap. Germline V gene lookup returns CDR1 MDHEN and CDR2 SYDVKM. CDR3 sequence reads: CASSITGRVAEQYF. The CDR3 nucleotides are TGTGCCAGCAGTATTACAGGGAGGGTCGCCGAGCAGTACTTC.

The chain is built from TRBV11-2 and TRBJ1-1; the match to TRBD1 covers 10 bases. CDR1 and CDR2 from the germline V gene are SGHAT and FQNNGV. This CDR3 has 12 amino acids. V shed 4 bases, J shed 10 bases, and the junction held 3 bases outside the gene matches. The CDR3 DNA follows: TGTGCCAGCAGCTCGACAGGGGGCCGAGCTTTCTTT. Translating gives CASSSTGGRAFF.

The genes are TRBV21-1 and TRBJ2-1; the table's D call of TRBD1 was not tested on the DNA. TRBV21-1 is a pseudogene. The CDR3 spans 13 residues. The CDR3 here is CASSTTGTPEQFF. The CDR3 DNA follows: TGTGCCAGCAGCACAACAGGGACACCAGAGCAGTTCTTC.

This chain links TRBV7-9 with TRBJ1-1; TRBD1 might be the D (5 bases). V was pared by 5 bases and J by 1 base, with 8 bases between. Germline V lookup: CDR1 SEHNR, CDR2 FQNEAQ (reference sequence). The CDR3 is 13 amino acids. CDR3 loop: CASSPDTNTEAFF. CDR3 sequence (DNA): TGTGCCAGCAGCCCGGACACGAACACTGAAGCTTTCTTT.

In its sample, this clone was seen once. The chain couples TRBV27 to TRBJ2-3; D is undetermined. Trimming removed 1 base at V and 1 base at J, with 6 bases between. Germline CDR1 MNHEY, CDR2 SMNVEV (reference sequence). The CDR3 loop spans 14 amino acids. The CDR3 DNA sequence: TGTGCCAGCAGTTTATATGGAGGCACAGATACGCAGTATTTT. Its translation: CASSLYGGTDTQYF.

The CDR3 DNA is TGTGCCAGCAGCTTCGACGCGGGACATCAGCCCCAGCATTTT. Protein product: CASSFDAGHQPQHF. The chain has TRBV11-2 and TRBJ1-5, with D possibly being TRBD1 (5 bases). The germline CDR1 and CDR2 sequences are SGHAT and FQNNGV. V was trimmed by 3 bases and J by 5 bases, leaving 11 bases between them. This CDR3 comprises 14 residues.

The V call is TRBV28, the J call TRBJ2-3; 8 nucleotides match TRBD2. The germline gives CDR1 MDHEN, CDR2 SYDVKM. CDR3 size: 14 residues. The V and J ends lost 8 bases and 1 base, in that order; junction bases with no gene match: 5. Here the CDR3 reads CASYGREGTDTQYF. The CDR3 DNA reads TGTGCCAGCTACGGGCGGGAGGGCACAGATACGCAGTATTTT.

The rearrangement uses TRBV5-1 and TRBJ2-7, with 9 bases identical to TRBD1. After removal of 2 bases from V and 5 bases from J, the junction contained 8 bases not matched to a gene. The CDR3 is 15 amino acids. Germline V lookup: CDR1 SGHRS, CDR2 YFSETQ. Written as DNA, the CDR3 is TGCGCCAGCAGCTTACAGGGGGCCCCATTCCACGAGCAGTACTTC. It yields the protein CASSLQGAPFHEQYF.

This sequence joins TRBV5-4 and TRBJ2-5; 12 bases map to TRBD1. Germline loops: CDR1 SGHNT, CDR2 YYREEE (reference sequence). After removal of 5 bases from V and 4 bases from J, the junction contained 12 bases not matched to a gene. There are 17 residues in the CDR3. The CDR3 region has the DNA TGTGCCAGCAGGTCCGGGACAGGGGGCCTATTGAGAGAGACCCAGTACTTC. This translates into CASRSGTGGLLRETQYF.

The rearrangement uses TRBV30 and TRBJ1-2; D is perhaps TRBD1 (5 bases). Germline CDR1 reads GTSNPN; CDR2 reads SVGIG (reference sequence). This CDR3 has 13 amino acids. Trimming pared 0 bases from V and 4 bases from J, leaving 9 bases between. For the CDR3, the DNA is TGTGCCTGGAGTGTTTTAGGGGCCTATGGCTACACCTTC. It codes for CAWSVLGAYGYTF.

The V call is TRBV28, the J call TRBJ2-7, with 7 bases lining up with TRBD1. This CDR3 has 17 residues. Germline values: CDR1 MDHEN, CDR2 SYDVKM. V shed 5 bases, J shed 0 bases, and the junction held 13 bases outside the gene matches. The CDR3 DNA sequence: TGTGCCAGCAGTGTACTCAAACAGGGGCGTCACTCCTACGAGCAGTACTTC. It yields the protein CASSVLKQGRHSYEQYF.

The chain recombines TRBV11-2 with TRBJ1-2; a possible D gene is TRBD1 (5 bases). Per germline, CDR1 SGHAT and CDR2 FQNNGV. Deletions cut 4 bases from V and 5 bases from J, with 11 bases between. The CDR3 sequence is 13 residues long. The CDR3: CASSSGGWYGYTF. DNA for the CDR3: TGTGCCAGCAGCTCGGGGGGATGGTATGGCTACACCTTC.

The chain has TRBV9 and TRBJ1-5; 7 bases agree with TRBD1. This CDR3 contains 14 residues. Per germline, CDR1 SGDLS and CDR2 YYNGEE. V lost 3 bases, J lost 7 bases, and 7 bases stayed unmatched. The CDR3 sequence is CASSATGFEQPQHF. The CDR3 DNA sequence: TGTGCCAGCAGCGCGACAGGGTTCGAGCAGCCCCAGCATTTT.

The count of this clone is one. The V gene is TRBV7-9, the J gene TRBJ1-2; TRBD1 is a possible D gene (5 bases). The CDR3 sequence is 12 residues long. The V gene's germline CDR1 is SEHNR and CDR2 FQNEAQ (reference sequence). Between the trimmed V and J ends, which lost 6 bases and 7 bases, there was a span of 12 bases. DNA for the CDR3: TGTGCCAGCAGTCAAGGGGTTGGTGGCTACACCTTC. This codes for CASSQGVGGYTF.

This chain uses TRBV6-5 with TRBJ2-5; D may be TRBD2 (6 bases). Trimming shortened V by 2 bases and J by 5 bases, and 15 bases separated the two germline ends. Per germline, CDR1 MNHEY and CDR2 SVGAGI. The CDR3 sequence is 15 residues long. CDR3 in DNA: TGTGCCAGCAGTTACAGGGACTCAACCTGGGAGACCCAGTACTTC. Translated, it gives CASSYRDSTWETQYF.

The gene calls are TRBV5-1 and TRBJ2-2; 11 bases match TRBD2. V shed 0 bases and J 6 bases; nucleotides not matched to a gene: 7. The CDR3 loop spans 17 amino acids. The germline V gene has CDR1 SGHRS and CDR2 YFSETQ. CDR3 sequence: CASSLGLAGGRAGELFF. The CDR3 bases are TGCGCCAGCAGCTTGGGGCTAGCGGGAGGTCGTGCCGGGGAGCTGTTTTTT.

The CDR3 DNA reads TGTGCCAGCAGACCTACCGGGACTAGCGGGAGAAATGAGCAGTTCTTC. Residues: CASRPTGTSGRNEQFF. The chain employs TRBV7-9 and TRBJ2-1; 14 nucleotides match TRBD2. The V gene's germline CDR1 is SEHNR and CDR2 FQNEAQ (reference sequence). The CDR3 covers 16 residues. V shed 6 bases and J 7 bases; nucleotides not matched to a gene: 8.

The chain carries TRBV7-8 and TRBJ1-1, with D perhaps matching TRBD1 (5 bases). Trimming stripped 5 bases from V and 1 base from J, with 11 bases between. Germline V gene sequence: CDR1 SGHVS, CDR2 FQNEAQ. The CDR3 consists of 14 residues. CDR3 nucleotide sequence: TGTGCCAGCAGCCTCCTTCAGGGGAACACTGAAGCTTTCTTT. This encodes CASSLLQGNTEAFF.

The rearrangement uses TRBV15 and TRBJ2-5, with 8 bases lining up with TRBD1. Germline loops: CDR1 LNHNV, CDR2 YYDKDF (reference sequence). CDR3 length: 14 residues. V was pared by 4 bases and J by 4 bases, with 5 bases of the junction left unmatched. CDR3 DNA sequence: TGTGCCACCAGCATTACCGGGACAGGAGAGACCCAGTACTTC. Its translation: CATSITGTGETQYF.